The TCR beta chain under discussion was sequenced for a study of T cells after yellow fever vaccination. V lost 6 bases and J lost 10, with 22 bases in between. This CDR3 is built from 14 residues. CDR1 is DFQATT and CDR2 is SNEGSKA in the germline V gene (reference sequence). TCRdb re-called the 5' RACE reads with MiXCR, one entry per CDR3 protein. The table records 340,000 or so distinct CDR3 sequences, around 12% of them present only once. J is TRBJ2-1 and V is TRBV20-1; D is perhaps TRBD1 (6 bases). The sequence derives from a man between 18 and 29 years old who received the YFV17D yellow fever vaccine. The material was CD4+ T cells sorted from PBMCs, obtained 15 days after the yellow fever booster vaccination. The CDR3 DNA reads TGCAGTGCGCCCAAACCGTACAGGGACCACGAGCAGTTCTTC. Protein product: CSAPKPYRDHEQFF.